The entry that follows covers one T cell receptor beta chain sequence. Its cognate antigen has yet to be identified. No base qualities exist here, and no much larger clone lies one base off it. The data are from a study of blood T cell repertoires in COVID-19 (TCRdb year 2020). Describing the broader study: Recovered participants in ImmuneRACE Cohort 3 were defined as having two consecutive negative NP/OP PCR tests, clearance from a healthcare professional, or resolution of symptoms. HLA class I and class II types, where available, came from metadata supplied by the sample provider rather than from assay-based typing. Samples covering the acute and convalescent phases of COVID-19 were provided by collaborators in the United States, Italy and Spain. The repertoires were released in a freely available public database meant as a resource for research on the immune response to SARS-CoV-2. Nearly every sample came with metadata listing a de-identified subject ID, COVID-19 status, age in years and sex. The prospective study material was composed of cDNA or gDNA derived from T cells, B-cell-depleted T cells, or PBMCs. Deeply sampled blood TCRbeta repertoires from subjects exposed to, actively infected with, or recovered from COVID-19 were included in the dataset. The samples were drawn from two sources: the first 160 participants of the ongoing ImmuneRACE study, and 1,000 to 1,500 subjects contributed by 6 global collaborators. What the work shows at the level of the full study, not this receptor alone: How much clinical and demographic metadata was included differed by source and by participant, and the metadata was provided uncurated.

V was cut back by 9 bases and J by 4 bases, leaving a gap of 18 bases between them. The germline V gene yields MNHEY for CDR1 and SVGAGI for CDR2. The CDR3, cysteine through phenylalanine, is 14 amino acids long. This entry keeps only the CDR3 DNA: 42 bases, framed from base 1. In the prospective study, participants were roughly 18 to 90 years old, resided in under 30 geographic areas of the United States, and were enrolled through a virtual design. Cohort assignment in the prospective study relied on participant-reported clinical history from a screening survey and a study questionnaire. In the prospective study, mobile phlebotomists collected whole blood, serum and a nasopharyngeal or oropharyngeal swab from each participant. Additional blood draws and questionnaires over an approximately two-month period could optionally be provided by prospective study participants. Blood samples from the prospective study were shipped frozen or at room temperature prior to DNA extraction.

The immunoSEQ Assay, a bias-controlled multiplex PCR, was used to amplify TCRbeta CDR3 regions from genomic DNA. The paper's processing steps were these. The number of nucleated cells in each sample was estimated by amplification of reference gene primers within the assay. To quantify the absolute abundance of each unique TCRbeta CDR3 rearrangement, sequence reads were collapsed and filtered. For each sample, productive Simpson clonality was calculated by taking the square root of Simpson's diversity index across productive rearrangements. As stored in TCRdb, this immuneACCESS dataset retains in-frame rearrangements with V and J assigned. A fraction of the clones does not appear; measured against another copy, unresolved V genes explain less than half of the discrepancy, and the remainder lacks a known reason. V, J and clone size were drawn from that table, and D and trimming were deduced from the DNA. For this sample the table gives roughly 200,000 clones, of which 80% to 90% were detected only once. The top ten constitute 2.5% to 3.5% of the sample.

The sequenced sample consisted of PBMCs or T cells enriched from blood (not recorded which). This TCR derives from a woman between 50 and 59 years old in a cohort exposed to, infected with or recovered from COVID-19 (not recorded which). This chain is built from TRBV6-5 and TRBJ1-1, with a tentative D gene TRBD1 over 5 matching bases. At the DNA level, the sequence is TGTGCCAGTGGTCTGGAGGGGAGATTCACTGAAGCTTTCTTT. This sequence encodes CASGLEGRFTEAFF.